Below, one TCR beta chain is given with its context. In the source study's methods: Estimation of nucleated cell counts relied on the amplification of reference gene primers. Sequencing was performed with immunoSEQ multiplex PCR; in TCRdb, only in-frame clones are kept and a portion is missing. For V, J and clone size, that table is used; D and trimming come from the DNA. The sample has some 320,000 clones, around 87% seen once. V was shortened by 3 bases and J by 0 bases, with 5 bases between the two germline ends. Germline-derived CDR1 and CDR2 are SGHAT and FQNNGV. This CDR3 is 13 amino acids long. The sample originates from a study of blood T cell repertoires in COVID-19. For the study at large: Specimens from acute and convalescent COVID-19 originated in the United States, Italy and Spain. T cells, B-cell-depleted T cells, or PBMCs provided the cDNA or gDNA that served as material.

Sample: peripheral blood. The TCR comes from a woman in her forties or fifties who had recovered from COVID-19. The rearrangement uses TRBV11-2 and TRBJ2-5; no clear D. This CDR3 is CASSFQYQETQYF. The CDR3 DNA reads TGTGCCAGCAGCTTCCAGTACCAAGAGACCCAGTACTTC.